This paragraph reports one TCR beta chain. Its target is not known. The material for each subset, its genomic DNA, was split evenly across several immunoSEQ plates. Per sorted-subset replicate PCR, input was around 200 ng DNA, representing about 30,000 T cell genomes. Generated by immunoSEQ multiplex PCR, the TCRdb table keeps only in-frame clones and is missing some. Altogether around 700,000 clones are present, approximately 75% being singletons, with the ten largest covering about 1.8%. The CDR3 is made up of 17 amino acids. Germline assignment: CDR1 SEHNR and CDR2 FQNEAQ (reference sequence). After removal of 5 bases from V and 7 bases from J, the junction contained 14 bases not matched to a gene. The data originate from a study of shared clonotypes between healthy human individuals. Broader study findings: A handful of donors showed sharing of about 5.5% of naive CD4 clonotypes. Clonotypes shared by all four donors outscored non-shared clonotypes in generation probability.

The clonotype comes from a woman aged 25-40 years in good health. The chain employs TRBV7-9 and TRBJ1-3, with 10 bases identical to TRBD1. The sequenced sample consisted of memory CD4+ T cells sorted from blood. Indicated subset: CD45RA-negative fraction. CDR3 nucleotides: TGTGCCAGCAGCACAACTCCGGGACAGGGGTTGTCTAACACCATATATTTT. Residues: CASSTTPGQGLSNTIYF.